This T cell receptor (beta chain) was recovered during a study of blood T cell repertoires in COVID-19. Study context: The United States, Italy and Spain were the sources of the acute and convalescent COVID-19 samples. PBMCs, B-cell-depleted T cells, or T cells provided the cDNA or gDNA that made up the material.

Here immunoSEQ multiplex PCR was the method, and the copy in TCRdb shows in-frame clones only, minus some. The sample shows 150,000 to 200,000 clones, around nine tenths of them seen only once. This CDR3 spans 12 amino acids. The germline V and J ends were trimmed by 6 bases and 2 bases, with 8 bases remaining between them. The clonotype originates from a man aged 55 to 69 with active or convalescent COVID-19. The chain recombines TRBV12-3 or TRBV12-4 with TRBJ2-7; D uncertain. The specimen was peripheral blood. The CDR3: CASSSVAYEQYF. The CDR3 DNA sequence: TGTGCCAGCAGCTCGGTGGCCTACGAGCAGTACTTC.